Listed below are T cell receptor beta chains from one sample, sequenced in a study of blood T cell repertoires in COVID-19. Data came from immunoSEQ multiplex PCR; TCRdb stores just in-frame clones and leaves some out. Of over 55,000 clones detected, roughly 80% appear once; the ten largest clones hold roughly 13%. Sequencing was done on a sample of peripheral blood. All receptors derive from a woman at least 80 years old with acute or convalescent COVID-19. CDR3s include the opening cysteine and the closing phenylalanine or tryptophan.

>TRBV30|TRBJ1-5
CAWGAGMGNQPQHF
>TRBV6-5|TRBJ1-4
CASRPGTGLEKLFF
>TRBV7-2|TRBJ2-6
CASSLATGQGSSGANVLTF
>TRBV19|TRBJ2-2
CASSIVGTENTGELFF
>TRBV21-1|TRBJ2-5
CASSKFAGGRGGETQYF
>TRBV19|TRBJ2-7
CASRASGSFPEQYF
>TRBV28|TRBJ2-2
CASLQGGRSMANTGELFF
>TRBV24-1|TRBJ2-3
CATSEPLAQRADTQYF
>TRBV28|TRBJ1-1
CASGRTPMNTEAFF
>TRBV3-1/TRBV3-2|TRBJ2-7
CASSKQGASHEQYF
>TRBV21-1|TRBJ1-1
CASSKARVRMNTEAFF
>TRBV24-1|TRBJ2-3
CATSDFTAGGRTDTQYF
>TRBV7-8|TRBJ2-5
CASSLTLAGVKTQYF
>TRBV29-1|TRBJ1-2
CSVGRGGVYGYTF
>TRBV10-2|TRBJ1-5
CASRAGVNQPQHF
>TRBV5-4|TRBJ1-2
CASSSGGTNYGYTF
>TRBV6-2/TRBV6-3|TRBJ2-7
CASSPPLGAETSGQYF
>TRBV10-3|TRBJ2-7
CAISESRGRLAEQYF
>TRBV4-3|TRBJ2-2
CASSQERTGKNTGELFF
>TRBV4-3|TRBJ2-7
CASSQGTVPGQGANEQYF
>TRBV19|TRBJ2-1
CASSRETTGNNEQFF
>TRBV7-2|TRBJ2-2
CASSLADRATGELFF
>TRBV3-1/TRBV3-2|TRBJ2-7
CASSLQGNEQYF
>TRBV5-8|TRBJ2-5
CASSFGGTGVGETQYF
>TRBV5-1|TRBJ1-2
CASSPGTGYGYTF
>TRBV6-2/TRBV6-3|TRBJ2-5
CASSHPDRGQETQYF
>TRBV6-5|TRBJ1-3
CASSSAHAGAGNTIYF
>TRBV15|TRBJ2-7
CATSRELGTAGTYEQYF
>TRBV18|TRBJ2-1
CASSLPGLAYNEQFF
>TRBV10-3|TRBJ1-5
CAISERQGSNQPQHF
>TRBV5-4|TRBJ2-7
CASSLSGTSGYEQYF
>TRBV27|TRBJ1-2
CAIKGGANYGYTF
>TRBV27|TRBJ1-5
CASSLVQGNQPQHF
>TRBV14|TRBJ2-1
CASSPLRGGIYNEQFF
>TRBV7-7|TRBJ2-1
CASSLTFAGGPNNEQFF
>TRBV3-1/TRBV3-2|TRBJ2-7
CASSQIRQNEQYF
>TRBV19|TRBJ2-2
CASSGSTNTGELFF